The 27 T cell receptor beta chains below were found in one sample sequenced in a study of T cells after yellow fever vaccination. TCRdb re-called the 5' RACE reads with MiXCR, one entry per CDR3 protein. The table has over 45,000 distinct CDR3 sequences, roughly 6.9% seen once. Material: CD8+ T cells sorted from PBMCs, obtained on the day of the first yellow fever vaccination. The receptors shown here come from a man between 18 and 29 years old who received the YFV17D yellow fever vaccine.

V is TRBV12-3 or TRBV12-4 and J is TRBJ2-4, with D tentatively TRBD1 or TRBD2 (6 bases each). V shed 1 base and J shed 8 bases, with 12 bases lying between them. This CDR3 has 14 amino acids. CDR3: CASSLVGGQYIQYF. The CDR3 region has the DNA TGTGCCAGCAGTTTAGTTGGGGGGCAGTACATTCAGTACTTC.

This clonotype was seen ten or more times. The CDR3: CASSFGQSYEQYV. The CDR3 nucleotides read TGTGCCAGCAGTTTCGGGCAGAGCTACGAGCAGTACGTC. The chain is built from TRBV28 and TRBJ2-7; D gene ambiguous. Looked up from germline, CDR1 is MDHEN and CDR2 is SYDVKM. Trimming left V 3 bases short and J 3 bases short, with 9 bases between. The CDR3 totals 13 residues.

This clonotype was detected only a few times. This chain joins TRBV12-3 or TRBV12-4 and TRBJ2-3; 8 bases align to TRBD2. The CDR3 runs 15 residues. V lost 6 bases and J lost 4; bases outside the gene matches: 9. The CDR3: CASSPGLGSADTQYF. The CDR3 nucleotides read TGTGCCAGCAGCCCGGGACTAGGTTCGGCAGATACGCAGTATTTT.

This clonotype was found a few times. This CDR3 fails to terminate in the conserved phenylalanine or tryptophan, so it likely reflects a read error. The chain combines TRBV20-1 with TRBJ1-5, with 7 bases aligning to TRBD1. After removal of 5 bases from V and 1 base from J, the junction contained 5 bases not matched to a gene. The CDR3 covers 14 residues. Germline V CDR1 and CDR2: DFQATT, SNEGSKA (reference sequence). The CDR3 protein is CSAYGQESNQPQHL. CDR3 DNA: TGCAGTGCTTATGGACAGGAGAGCAATCAGCCCCAGCATCTT.

This clonotype turned up a few times. V gene TRBV3-1 combines with J gene TRBJ2-3; TRBD2 matches at 9 bases. The junction had 4 bases not matched to a gene; V was cut back by 0 bases and J by 0 bases. The CDR3 runs 17 residues. CDR1 is LGHDT and CDR2 is YNNKEL in the germline V gene (reference sequence). The CDR3 DNA follows: TGTGCCAGCAGCCAAGAGACGCGGGGGGGTAGCACAGATACGCAGTATTTT. Its translation is CASSQETRGGSTDTQYF.

This clonotype has at least ten counts. This sequence joins TRBV6-5 and TRBJ1-1, with D unresolved. The CDR3 consists of 13 residues. The germline V gene has CDR1 MNHEY and CDR2 SVGAGI. V lost 3 bases, J lost 1 base, and 6 bases lay in between. This chain's CDR3 is CASSYGENTEAFF. Here the CDR3 DNA reads TGTGCCAGCAGTTATGGTGAGAACACTGAAGCTTTCTTT.

This clonotype showed up many times. This chain connects TRBV19 to TRBJ1-1; 8 bases agree with TRBD1. Losses at the gene ends were 10 bases for V and 3 bases for J; bases not matched to a gene: 7. CDR3 length: 13 residues. CDR1 and CDR2 (germline): LNHDA, SQIVND (reference sequence). CDR3 nucleotide sequence: TGTGCCACACCGGACAGGGACGACACTGAAGCTTTCTTT. The encoded protein is CATPDRDDTEAFF. The full variable domain, its missing parts supplied by reference TRBV19 and TRBJ1-1, is DGGITQSPKYLFRKEGQNVTLSCEQNLNHDAMYWYRQDPGQGLRLIYYSQIVNDFQKGDIAEGYSVSREKKESFPLTVTSAQKNPTAFYLCATPDRDDTEAFFGQGTRLTVV.

The chain is built from TRBV29-1 and TRBJ1-5; maybe TRBD1 (5 bases). This CDR3 comprises 13 residues. V lost 3 bases and J lost 5, with 11 bases in between. Germline CDR1 reads SQVTM; CDR2 reads ANQGSEA. CDR3 in amino acids: CSVDLGGDQPQHF. CDR3 nucleotides: TGCAGCGTTGATTTGGGGGGGGATCAGCCCCAGCATTTT.

This clonotype was detected a few times. One end of the junction varies from germline; a read error may be responsible. The CDR3 is CASSPTLYGEQFF. DNA for the CDR3: TGTGCTAGCAGCCCCACTCTTTACGGTGAGCAGTTCTTC. The gene calls are TRBV7-7 and TRBJ2-1, with D unresolved. The CDR3 is made up of 13 amino acids. Germline assignment: CDR1 SSHAT and CDR2 FNYEAQ (reference sequence).

This clonotype was seen ten or more times. This rearrangement joins TRBV5-1 to TRBJ2-2; D is unresolved. The germline V and J ends were trimmed by 0 bases and 8 bases, with 8 bases remaining between them. CDR1 and CDR2 (germline): SGHRS, YFSETQ. The length of the CDR3 is 13 residues. CDR3 sequence reads: CASSLGSSGELFF. Here the CDR3 DNA reads TGCGCCAGCAGCTTGGGGTCCTCTGGGGAGCTGTTTTTT.

This clonotype was seen a few times. The chain links TRBV4-1 to TRBJ2-3, with TRBD2 identical over 7 bases. Unmatched junction bases numbered 10, after V lost 4 bases and J lost 0 bases. The CDR3 loop spans 17 amino acids. The germline V gene has CDR1 MGHRA and CDR2 YSYEKL. CDR3 DNA: TGCGCCAGCAGCCCTGGCCCTCTAGCGGCTAGCACAGATACGCAGTATTTT. Translation gives CASSPGPLAASTDTQYF.

This clonotype was recorded at least ten times. This chain uses TRBV27 with TRBJ2-1; D is undetermined. The V end was cut by 4 bases, the J end by 0 bases, with 7 bases between. The length of the CDR3 is 14 residues. Germline V gene lookup returns CDR1 MNHEY and CDR2 SMNVEV (reference sequence). The CDR3 reads CASSYKSSYNEQFF. For the CDR3, the DNA is TGTGCCAGCAGTTACAAGAGCTCCTACAATGAGCAGTTCTTC.

This chain joins TRBV20-1 and TRBJ1-4; D might be TRBD1 (6 bases). The length of the CDR3 is 19 residues. The germline CDR1 and CDR2 sequences are DFQATT and SNEGSKA (reference sequence). V lost 1 base and J lost 5, with 26 bases in between. In DNA, the CDR3 is TGCAGTGCTAGAGGAGATCCGGCATACAGGGTTTTGGGGAATGAAAAACTGTTTTTT. Amino acid sequence: CSARGDPAYRVLGNEKLFF.

The rearrangement links TRBV4-1 to TRBJ2-2; D is perhaps TRBD1 (5 bases). The V end lost 1 base, the J end lost 7 bases, and 16 bases lay between the germline ends. The CDR3 sequence is 16 residues long. CDR1 and CDR2 (germline): MGHRA, YSYEKL. The CDR3 DNA sequence: TGCGCCAGCAGCCAAGCCGGTAGGGGCTTGGGCGGGGAGCTGTTTTTT. Translating gives CASSQAGRGLGGELFF.

The CDR3 nucleotides read TGTGCCAGCAGCCAGGGAGGGCCCGAGCAGTACGTC. Translated: CASSQGGPEQYV. The V call is TRBV7-2, the J call TRBJ2-7; 7 bases are a match to TRBD2. The CDR3 runs 12 residues. The germline CDR1 and CDR2 sequences are SGHTA and FQGNSA. V shed 5 bases, J shed 6 bases, and the junction held 4 bases outside the gene matches.

This clonotype was counted only a few times. This rearrangement joins TRBV6-1 to TRBJ2-7; either TRBD1 or TRBD2 may fit D (5 bases each). Germline CDR1 is MNHNS and CDR2 is SASEGT. This CDR3 comprises 17 residues. The V gene lost 0 bases and the J gene lost 0 bases, with 15 bases spanning the gap. CDR3 in DNA: TGTGCCAGCAGTGAAGCGTCGGGACGGTGGGTCTCCTACGAGCAGTACGTC. Protein: CASSEASGRWVSYEQYV.

The chain employs TRBV12-3 or TRBV12-4 and TRBJ2-5; no clear D gene. V was trimmed by 2 bases and J by 4 bases, leaving 11 bases between them. The CDR3 runs to 14 residues. CDR3 nucleotides: TGTGCCAGCAGTTTATTGCTGGTGGGAGAGACCCAGTACTTC. Its translation: CASSLLLVGETQYF.

CDR3 in amino acids: CSVSGGLQSSYNEQFF. DNA for the CDR3: TGCAGCGTTAGCGGGGGTCTACAGAGCTCCTACAATGAGCAGTTCTTC. The genes are TRBV29-1 and TRBJ2-1; TRBD2 matches at 8 bases. V lost 5 bases and J lost 0; bases outside the gene matches: 9. From germline, CDR1 is SQVTM and CDR2 ANQGSEA. This CDR3 is 16 amino acids long.

The sample holds many counts of this clonotype. The chain couples TRBV12-3 or TRBV12-4 to TRBJ2-1; maybe TRBD2 (5 bases). The V end was cut by 3 bases, the J end by 10 bases, with 10 bases between. This CDR3 region has 12 residues. The CDR3 DNA reads TGTGCCAGCAGTTTGAATGAGGGAGAGCAGTTCTTC. This codes for CASSLNEGEQFF.

In the case of this clonotype: A much bigger clone sits one base away, suggesting this may be a read error. The chain links TRBV4-1 to TRBJ2-2; 8 nucleotides line up with TRBD2. Germline V CDR1 and CDR2: MGHRA, YSYEKL. After removal of 1 base from V and 6 bases from J, the junction contained 7 bases not matched to a gene. The CDR3 length is 16 residues. CDR3 protein: CASSQAPGGDPGELFF. Here the CDR3 DNA reads TGCGCCAGCAGCCAAGCACCCGGGGGGGACCCCGGGGAGCTGTTTTTT.

This clonotype has a count of ten or more. The V call is TRBV6-2 or TRBV6-3, the J call TRBJ2-5; tentatively, D is TRBD2 (5 bases). This CDR3 is built from 12 residues. V was clipped by 10 bases and J by 7 bases, with 16 bases between them. Germline lookup yields CDR1 MNHEY and CDR2 SVGEGT. The CDR3 reads CATGRASGTQYF. In DNA form, the CDR3 reads TGTGCCACAGGACGCGCGAGCGGGACCCAGTACTTC.

This clonotype was recorded at least ten times. The V call is TRBV6-5, the J call TRBJ2-3; a possible D gene is TRBD1 (5 bases). In germline, CDR1 is MNHEY, CDR2 SVGAGI. This CDR3 region has 11 residues. V dropped 8 bases and J dropped 14 bases, with 17 bases sitting between them. The CDR3 DNA follows: TGTGCCAGCGAACCCGACAGCCCCCCGTATTTT. Translated, it gives CASEPDSPPYF.

This clonotype has ten or more counts. The chain carries TRBV4-2 and TRBJ2-3; D is unresolved. Trimming took off 6 bases at V and 5 bases at J, with 6 bases between the two ends. This CDR3 region has 11 residues. The V gene's germline CDR1 is LGHNA and CDR2 YNFKEQ. CDR3 in DNA: TGTGCCAGCAGAGTGCAAGATACGCAGTATTTT. Encoded protein: CASRVQDTQYF.

The sample holds many counts of this clonotype. This rearrangement joins TRBV20-1 to TRBJ1-1, with a weak D call TRBD1 (5 bases). In germline, CDR1 is DFQATT, CDR2 SNEGSKA (reference sequence). With 2 bases removed from V and 10 bases from J, the gap between germline ends came to 20 bases. The CDR3 length is 14 residues. CDR3 sequence (DNA): TGCAGTGCTAGACACCCCCCGGGGGATCTCGGAGCTTTCTTT. The encoded protein is CSARHPPGDLGAFF.

This clonotype has a count of ten or more. The V and J genes are TRBV12-3 or TRBV12-4 and TRBJ2-3, with 8 bases fitting TRBD1. The CDR3 is 11 residues long. V dropped 6 bases and J dropped 13; count of bases not matched to a gene: 6. The CDR3 DNA reads TGTGCCAGCAGCTCGGACAGGGAGGAGTATTTT. This sequence encodes CASSSDREEYF.

This clonotype was seen repeatedly, ten times or more. The V call is TRBV12-3 or TRBV12-4, the J call TRBJ2-1, with 10 bases matching TRBD2. V trimming: 6 bases; J trimming: 5 bases; junction bases outside the gene matches: 7. CDR3 length: 15 residues. CDR3 DNA: TGTGCCAGCAGCCCAACTAGCGGGGATAACAATGAGCAGTTCTTC. This gives the protein CASSPTSGDNNEQFF.

This chain connects TRBV6-2 or TRBV6-3 to TRBJ1-5, with a tentative D call TRBD1 (6 bases). This CDR3 has 14 amino acids. The germline V gene encodes CDR1 MNHEY and CDR2 SVGEGT. The germline V and J ends were trimmed by 6 bases and 9 bases, with 18 bases remaining between them. CDR3 sequence (DNA): TGTGCCAGCAGCCCGGGGGCCTTCTTGTGGCCCCAGCATTTT. It is translated as CASSPGAFLWPQHF.